Below are 17 T cell receptor beta chains sequenced from a single sample in a study of T cells after yellow fever vaccination. One entry per CDR3 protein, called by TCRdb with MiXCR from the 5' RACE reads. The table includes hundreds of thousands of distinct CDR3 sequences, approximately 15% detected once. The source material was PBMCs, sampled on the day of the yellow fever booster vaccination. Receptors were obtained from a man aged 25-40 years who received the YFV17D yellow fever vaccine.

Note on this clonotype: A junction end diverges from the germline sequence, so it may reflect a read error. J is TRBJ2-3 and V is TRBV6-1; TRBD1 might be the D (6 bases). There are 16 residues in the CDR3. From germline, CDR1 is MNHNS and CDR2 SASEGT. CDR3: CASTEGQFYSTDTQYF. As DNA, the CDR3 is TGTGCCAGCACTGAAGGACAGTTCTATAGCACAGATACGCAGTATTTT.

This clonotype was detected only a few times. The chain has TRBV7-2 and TRBJ2-5, with D unclear. CDR3 length: 14 residues. CDR1 and CDR2 (germline): SGHTA, FQGNSA. Deletions cut 8 bases from V and 2 bases from J, with 15 bases between. The CDR3 region has the DNA TGTGCCAGCGTTGAAACGGTATATCAAGAGACCCAGTACTTC. It translates to CASVETVYQETQYF.

The CDR3 nucleotides are TGTGCCAGCAGGAGAGATCAGGGATCACCCCTCCACTTT. It translates to CASRRDQGSPLHF. This rearrangement joins TRBV6-4 to TRBJ1-6; D is possibly TRBD1 (5 bases). Trimming stripped 6 bases from V and 10 bases from J, with 13 bases between. The CDR3 consists of 13 residues. Germline V lookup: CDR1 MRHNA, CDR2 SNTAGT.

This sequence joins TRBV12-3 or TRBV12-4 and TRBJ2-1; tentatively, D is TRBD2 (5 bases). This CDR3 is built from 15 residues. V was trimmed by 4 bases and J by 9 bases, leaving 19 bases between them. Here the CDR3 DNA reads TGTGCCAGCAGTTCTGCGGGCCCAAAATTTCTTGAGCAGTTCTTC. This sequence encodes CASSSAGPKFLEQFF.

About this clonotype itself: The germline gene is not matched at one end of the junction; a read error may be the cause. The genes are TRBV11-1 and TRBJ1-2; D gene uncertain. Germline values: CDR1 SGHAT, CDR2 FQDESV (reference sequence). The CDR3 sequence is 14 residues long. The CDR3 loop reads CASSLTTGNYGYAF. DNA of the CDR3: TGTGCCAGCAGCTTAACCACCGGGAACTATGGCTACGCCTTC.

The V gene is TRBV6-5, the J gene TRBJ2-1, with D maybe TRBD2 (6 bases). Germline lookup yields CDR1 MNHEY and CDR2 SVGAGI. The CDR3 loop spans 14 amino acids. V was clipped by 0 bases and J by 9 bases, with 12 bases between them. The CDR3, as DNA: TGTGCCAGCAGTTACTCGGAGGGCCTAGGTGAGCAGTTCTTC. Translated, it gives CASSYSEGLGEQFF.

The chain couples TRBV3-1 to TRBJ1-1; perhaps TRBD1 as D (5 bases). The germline V gene has CDR1 LGHDT and CDR2 YNNKEL (reference sequence). Trimming stripped 1 base from V and 8 bases from J, with 11 bases between. CDR3 length: 13 residues. The CDR3: CASSQAWGKEAFF. The CDR3 bases are TGTGCCAGCAGCCAAGCATGGGGCAAGGAAGCTTTCTTT. Drawing the rest from reference TRBV3-1 and TRBJ1-1, the complete variable domain is DTAVSQTPKYLVTQMGNDKSIKCEQNLGHDTMYWYKQDSKKFLKIMFSYNNKELIINETVPNRFSPKSPDKAHLNLHINSLELGDSAVYFCASSQAWGKEAFFGQGTRLTVV.

This clonotype occurred a few times. The V call is TRBV7-2, the J call TRBJ2-2; TRBD2 matches at 8 bases. This CDR3 has 15 amino acids. Germline V gene sequence: CDR1 SGHTA, CDR2 FQGNSA. V lost 5 bases, J lost 1 base, and 3 bases stayed unmatched. In DNA form, the CDR3 reads TGTGCCAGCAGCCGGACTAGCTGGAACACCGGGGAGCTGTTTTTT. Protein: CASSRTSWNTGELFF.

This clonotype was found a few times. This chain connects TRBV12-3 or TRBV12-4 to TRBJ2-2, with D unclear. This CDR3 spans 13 amino acids. Trimming removed 5 bases from V and 9 bases from J, with 13 bases in between. The CDR3 DNA reads TGTGCCAGCAGTGGGTATGGGGTCCGGGAGCTGTTTTTT. It translates to CASSGYGVRELFF.

V is TRBV18 and J is TRBJ2-7; D gene unclear. V was shortened by 3 bases and J by 2 bases, with 14 bases between the two germline ends. Germline CDR1 KGHSH, CDR2 LQKENI. CDR3 size: 15 residues. The CDR3 sequence is CASSPFGTPTYEQYF. The CDR3 nucleotides are TGTGCCAGCTCACCTTTCGGTACCCCTACCTACGAGCAGTACTTC. The variable domain in full, completed from reference TRBV18 and TRBJ2-7, reads NAGVMQNPRHLVRRRGQEARLRCSPMKGHSHVYWYRQLPEEGLKFMVYLQKENIIDESGMPKERFSAEFPKEGPSILRIQQVVRGDSAAYFCASSPFGTPTYEQYFGPGTRLTVT.

This clonotype occurred many times. The rearrangement joins TRBV3-1 to TRBJ2-3; D is tentatively TRBD1 or TRBD2 (6 bases each). The V end lost 5 bases, the J end lost 5 bases, and 11 bases lay between the germline ends. The V gene's germline CDR1 is LGHDT and CDR2 YNNKEL (reference sequence). CDR3 length: 13 residues. The DNA of the CDR3 is TGTGCCAGCAGCTTACAGGGAGGAGATACGCAGTATTTT. Translation gives CASSLQGGDTQYF.

The sample holds a few counts of this clonotype. The genes are TRBV10-3 and TRBJ2-5; the D is unclear. Deletions cut 3 bases from V and 2 bases from J, with 10 bases between. Germline V gene lookup returns CDR1 ENHRY and CDR2 SYGVKD. This CDR3 is built from 14 residues. CDR3 amino acids: CAISESWKQETQYF. The CDR3 DNA sequence: TGTGCCATCAGTGAATCTTGGAAGCAAGAGACCCAGTACTTC.

The chain links TRBV20-1 to TRBJ2-3; no definite D call. V lost 8 bases to trimming and J lost 0 bases, with 6 bases between them. This CDR3 comprises 11 residues. The germline V gene encodes CDR1 DFQATT and CDR2 SNEGSKA (reference sequence). In DNA, the CDR3 is TGCAGTACACCTAGCACAGATACGCAGTATTTT. Translated, it gives CSTPSTDTQYF.

The CDR3 loop is CASRQGSGNTIYF. DNA for the CDR3: TGTGCCAGCAGACAGGGTTCTGGAAACACCATATATTTT. This chain joins TRBV7-9 and TRBJ1-3, with D perhaps matching TRBD1 (6 bases). The CDR3 consists of 13 residues. In germline, CDR1 is SEHNR, CDR2 FQNEAQ (reference sequence). V lost 6 bases and J lost 1, with 7 bases in between.

V gene TRBV30 combines with J gene TRBJ2-7; perhaps TRBD2 as D (6 bases). Per germline, CDR1 GTSNPN and CDR2 SVGIG (reference sequence). V was cut by 4 bases and J by 5 bases, with 15 bases left in between. The CDR3 length is 13 residues. The CDR3 bases are TGTGCCTGGATTAGTCTGGGCGGGAACGAGCAGTACTTC. Translation: CAWISLGGNEQYF.

The chain uses TRBV5-1 and TRBJ2-1; no reliable D call. The CDR3 runs 15 residues. V gave up 4 bases and J gave up 3 bases, with 14 bases separating them. Germline CDR1 reads SGHRS; CDR2 reads YFSETQ. CDR3 DNA: TGCGCCAGCAGCCAACAGAGCCAAATCTACAATGAGCAGTTCTTC. Translation gives CASSQQSQIYNEQFF. Filled out from reference TRBV5-1 and TRBJ2-1, the complete variable domain reads KAGVTQTPRYLIKTRGQQVTLSCSPISGHRSVSWYQQTPGQGLQFLFEYFSETQRNKGNFPGRFSGRQFSNSRSEMNVSTLELGDSALYLCASSQQSQIYNEQFFGPGTRLTVL.

This clonotype was observed a handful of times. This chain uses TRBV4-2 with TRBJ2-5, with 10 bases that match TRBD1. This CDR3 has 15 residues. The V gene's germline CDR1 is LGHNA and CDR2 YNFKEQ. The V segment lost 1 base and the J segment 5 bases; nucleotides outside the gene matches: 4. The CDR3 DNA sequence: TGTGCCAGCAGCCAAGCCGGACAGGGGGTTGAGACCCAGTACTTC. It encodes CASSQAGQGVETQYF.